The clone carrying this T cell receptor beta chain turned up a few times. The antigen is unknown. These data originate in a study of T cells after yellow fever vaccination. Findings and caveats of the study: Across the CD4 and CD8 compartments, a small share of clonotypes was present in both. Though weaker, the secondary response peaked faster, on day 5 versus 15.

From the 5' RACE reads, TCRdb called clonotypes with MiXCR, one entry per CDR3 protein. Of tens of thousands of distinct CDR3 sequences listed, 7.4% were seen once; the top ten hold 36%. CDR3 size: 17 residues. The V gene's germline CDR1 is WSHSY and CDR2 SAAADI. Germline trimming cut 2 bases from V and 5 bases from J; bases unmatched to any gene: 7. This chain connects TRBV10-2 to TRBJ2-1, with 12 nucleotides matching TRBD2. The starting material was CD8+ T cells sorted from PBMCs, obtained 15 days after the yellow fever booster vaccination. The clonotype was recovered from a man aged 25 to 40 who received the YFV17D yellow fever vaccine. The CDR3 sequence is CASSEELAGGWNNEQFF. CDR3 in DNA: TGCGCCAGCAGTGAGGAACTAGCGGGAGGATGGAACAATGAGCAGTTCTTC.